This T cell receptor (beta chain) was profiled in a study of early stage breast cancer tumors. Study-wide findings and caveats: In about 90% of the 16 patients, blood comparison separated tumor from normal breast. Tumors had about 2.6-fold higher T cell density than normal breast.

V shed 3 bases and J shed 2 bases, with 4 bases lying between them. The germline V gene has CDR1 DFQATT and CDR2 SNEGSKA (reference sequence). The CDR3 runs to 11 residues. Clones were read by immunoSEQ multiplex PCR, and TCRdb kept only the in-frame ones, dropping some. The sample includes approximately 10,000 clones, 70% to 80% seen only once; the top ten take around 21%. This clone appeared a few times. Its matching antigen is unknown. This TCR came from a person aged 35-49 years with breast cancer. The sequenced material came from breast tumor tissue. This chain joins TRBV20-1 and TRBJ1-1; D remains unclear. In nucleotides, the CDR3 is TGCAGTGCTAGGGGAAACACTGAAGCTTTCTTT. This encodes CSARGNTEAFF.